Below, 22 T cell receptor beta chains from the same sample are listed, as sequenced in a study of siplizumab effects on memory and regulatory T cells (dated by TCRdb to 2018 to 2020). Library method: the immunoSEQ multiplex PCR assay. TCRdb took over this immuneACCESS table, retaining in-frame rearrangements with V and J assigned. Such tables are incomplete; in checked studies, under half of the missing clones stem from an unresolved V gene, and the remainder is unexplained. A total of about 120,000 clones appear in this sample, 93% of them only once. The top ten clonotypes cover over 0.15% of the sample. Sequenced material: non-Treg CD4+ T cells sorted from blood. This sample's cell subset or site label indicates: FACS-sorted unstimulated CD4+ non-regulatory T cells. Receptors were obtained from a human donor in good health.

The chain carries TRBV2 and TRBJ1-3; TRBD1 aligns across 10 bases. Trimming cost V 10 bases and J 2 bases; bases outside gene matches: 5. In germline, CDR1 is SNHLY, CDR2 FYNNEI. The CDR3 totals 14 residues. The CDR3 region has the DNA TGTGCCACCAGGGGACAGGGGACTGGAAACACCATATATTTT. Its translation: CATRGQGTGNTIYF.

The rearrangement uses TRBV6-1 and TRBJ2-7; 7 positions match TRBD2. CDR3 length equals 15 residues. With V trimmed by 0 bases and J by 3 bases, 5 bases remained unmatched. In germline, CDR1 is MNHNS, CDR2 SASEGT. The CDR3 DNA sequence: TGTGCCAGCAGTGAAGCGCCCGGGGGGATCTACGAGCAGTACTTC. This sequence encodes CASSEAPGGIYEQYF.

This rearrangement joins TRBV28 to TRBJ2-1, with a weak D call TRBD1 (5 bases). With 6 bases removed from V and 2 bases from J, the gap between germline ends came to 8 bases. The CDR3 consists of 13 residues. CDR1 and CDR2 (germline): MDHEN, SYDVKM. The CDR3 DNA is TGTGCCAGCAGCAGGGCCACCTACAATGAGCAGTTCTTC. Amino acid sequence: CASSRATYNEQFF. The full variable domain, in which reference TRBV28 and TRBJ2-1 provide the parts outside the CDR3, is DVKVTQSSRYLVKRTGEKVFLECVQDMDHENMFWYRQDPGLGLRLIYFSYDVKMKEKGDIPEGYSVSREKKERFSLILESASTNQTSMYLCASSRATYNEQFFGPGTRLTVL.

This chain joins TRBV9 and TRBJ2-1, with 7 bases lining up with TRBD1. Looked up from germline, CDR1 is SGDLS and CDR2 is YYNGEE. The V segment lost 4 bases and the J segment 8 bases; nucleotides outside the gene matches: 9. The CDR3 runs to 14 residues. Written as DNA, the CDR3 is TGTGCCAGCAGCCCCGGGACAGTCACGGATGAGCAGTTCTTC. Translating gives CASSPGTVTDEQFF.

The chain carries TRBV19 and TRBJ1-5; 7 bases are a match to TRBD1. CDR1 and CDR2 (germline): LNHDA, SQIVND (reference sequence). The CDR3 totals 13 residues. After removal of 10 bases from V and 6 bases from J, the junction contained 9 bases not matched to a gene. The CDR3 coding sequence is TGTGCCACCCGAAGGACAGGTGGTCAGCCCCAGCATTTT. This translates into CATRRTGGQPQHF.

CDR3 nucleotides: TGCGCCAGCAGCCAAGGGATCGGGCTTTTTTATGGCTACACCTTC. Translated: CASSQGIGLFYGYTF. V usage is TRBV4-1 and J usage is TRBJ1-2; D unclear. Trimming cost V 1 base and J 5 bases, with 14 bases left between them. The CDR3 loop spans 15 amino acids. Per the germline V gene, CDR1 is MGHRA and CDR2 is YSYEKL.

This chain links TRBV7-2 with TRBJ1-1; D unclear. Germline loops: CDR1 SGHTA, CDR2 FQGNSA. The CDR3 covers 14 residues. The V end was cut by 4 bases, the J end by 0 bases, with 9 bases between. The CDR3 reads CASSSRRMNTEAFF. DNA for the CDR3: TGTGCCAGCAGCTCAAGAAGAATGAACACTGAAGCTTTCTTT.

This clone is a singleton in its sample. The chain recombines TRBV28 with TRBJ2-7, with D possibly being TRBD1 (7 bases). The V end lost 2 bases, the J end lost 2 bases, and 13 bases lay between the germline ends. The germline V gene has CDR1 MDHEN and CDR2 SYDVKM. The CDR3 totals 15 residues. DNA of the CDR3: TGTGCCAGCAGTTTAGGAGGGGGCGCTACCTACGAGCAGTACTTC. This gives the protein CASSLGGGATYEQYF.

This sequence joins TRBV5-5 and TRBJ2-7; the D is unclear. Trimming took 4 bases from V and 9 from J, leaving 17 bases between them. Per the germline V gene, CDR1 is SGHKS and CDR2 is YYEKEE (reference sequence). The CDR3 extends over 13 amino acids. Here the CDR3 DNA reads TGTGCCAGCAGCCAATCAACCCTTATCGGGCAGTACTTC. Protein sequence: CASSQSTLIGQYF.

This chain joins TRBV5-5 and TRBJ1-3; a possible D gene is TRBD1 (5 bases). The germline V and J ends were trimmed by 0 bases and 0 bases, with 7 bases remaining between them. Germline CDR1 is SGHKS and CDR2 is YYEKEE (reference sequence). The CDR3 is 15 amino acids. DNA for the CDR3: TGTGCCAGCAGCTTGGAGACAGTCTCTGGAAACACCATATATTTT. This gives the protein CASSLETVSGNTIYF.

This chain links TRBV19 with TRBJ1-1; D is unresolved. V lost 1 base, J lost 1 base, and 22 bases lay in between. The CDR3 sequence is 19 residues long. From germline, CDR1 is LNHDA and CDR2 SQIVND (reference sequence). The CDR3: CASSIAPGSKSRSNTEAFF. DNA for the CDR3: TGTGCCAGTAGTATAGCCCCAGGCAGCAAATCCCGTTCGAACACTGAAGCTTTCTTT. The entire variable domain, with the rest obtained from reference TRBV19 and TRBJ1-1, is as follows: DGGITQSPKYLFRKEGQNVTLSCEQNLNHDAMYWYRQDPGQGLRLIYYSQIVNDFQKGDIAEGYSVSREKKESFPLTVTSAQKNPTAFYLCASSIAPGSKSRSNTEAFFGQGTRLTVV.

This chain joins TRBV9 and TRBJ2-1, with 7 bases lining up with TRBD2. The CDR3 extends over 14 amino acids. Germline V CDR1 and CDR2: SGDLS, YYNGEE. Losses at the gene ends were 1 base for V and 7 bases for J; bases not matched to a gene: 5. As DNA, the CDR3 is TGTGCCAGCAGCGTACTCGCGGGGGTTAATGAGCAGTTCTTC. Its translation is CASSVLAGVNEQFF.

The chain has TRBV9 and TRBJ2-5, with D hard to call. Germline V lookup: CDR1 SGDLS, CDR2 YYNGEE. With 0 bases removed from V and 1 base from J, the gap between germline ends came to 7 bases. This CDR3 region has 14 residues. CDR3 nucleotide sequence: TGTGCCAGCAGCGTAGGGCAGGTCCAAGAGACCCAGTACTTC. This gives the protein CASSVGQVQETQYF.

This clone has a single count. The J gene is TRBJ1-2, the V gene TRBV10-3; 8 positions match TRBD1. The CDR3 runs 16 residues. The V gene end was trimmed by 4 bases and the J gene end by 8 bases; junction bases not matched to a gene: 15. Germline V CDR1 and CDR2: ENHRY, SYGVKD. The CDR3 here is CAISGNTDRASRGYTF. CDR3 sequence (DNA): TGTGCCATCAGTGGCAACACGGACAGGGCTTCGAGAGGCTACACCTTC.

Only one count was recorded for this clone. This sequence joins TRBV11-3 and TRBJ2-5; no clear D gene. Germline-derived CDR1 and CDR2 are SGHNT and YENEEA. The CDR3 spans 13 residues. V dropped 2 bases and J dropped 1 base, with 5 bases sitting between them. CDR3 in DNA: TGTGCCAGCAGCTTAAGGTTCCAAGAGACCCAGTACTTC. This translates into CASSLRFQETQYF.

This chain uses TRBV11-3 with TRBJ2-1; D uncertain. This CDR3 has 14 amino acids. V lost 0 bases and J 3 bases, leaving 6 bases between the germline ends. From germline, CDR1 is SGHNT and CDR2 YENEEA. DNA for the CDR3: TGTGCCAGCAGCTTAGATCTCGGCTACAATGAGCAGTTCTTC. Protein product: CASSLDLGYNEQFF.

V and J are TRBV2 and TRBJ2-3; D is ambiguous. Trimming took 4 bases from V and 3 from J, leaving 20 bases between them. The CDR3 totals 17 residues. Germline V gives CDR1 SNHLY, CDR2 FYNNEI. The CDR3 sequence is CASSAATSPRTTDTQYF. The CDR3 nucleotides read TGTGCCAGCAGTGCCGCGACAAGCCCTAGAACTACAGATACGCAGTATTTT.

The chain uses TRBV2 and TRBJ2-5, with 9 bases matching TRBD2. Germline-derived CDR1 and CDR2 are SNHLY and FYNNEI. With 10 bases clipped from V and 0 bases from J, the junction kept 6 bases outside the gene matches. The CDR3 totals 14 residues. CDR3 region: CATRERGDQETQYF. The CDR3 DNA follows: TGTGCCACACGGGAGCGGGGGGACCAAGAGACCCAGTACTTC.

V is TRBV6-5 and J is TRBJ2-2; no clear D gene. Between the trimmed V and J ends, which lost 3 bases and 5 bases, there was a span of 7 bases. CDR1 MNHEY and CDR2 SVGAGI come from the germline V gene. The CDR3 runs 13 residues. CDR3 in DNA: TGTGCCAGCAGTTATTATGGTACCGGGGAGCTGTTTTTT. Translating it yields CASSYYGTGELFF.

The genes are TRBV11-3 and TRBJ2-5, with 11 bases fitting TRBD2. From germline, CDR1 is SGHNT and CDR2 YENEEA. V trimming: 6 bases; J trimming: 5 bases; junction bases outside the gene matches: 8. The CDR3 contains 15 residues. Written as DNA, the CDR3 is TGTGCCAGCAGTGCGACTAGCGGGGTTACCGAGACCCAGTACTTC. It translates to CASSATSGVTETQYF.

The chain combines TRBV5-4 with TRBJ1-2; D is unclear. The CDR3 consists of 14 residues. The V end was cut by 1 base, the J end by 5 bases, with 12 bases between. The germline CDR1 and CDR2 sequences are SGHNT and YYREEE (reference sequence). This chain's CDR3 is CASSLNSLGYGYTF. DNA for the CDR3: TGTGCCAGCAGCTTGAACAGCCTGGGATATGGCTACACCTTC.

The genes are TRBV9 and TRBJ1-3, with 8 bases matching TRBD1. The CDR3 extends over 14 amino acids. The germline V gene encodes CDR1 SGDLS and CDR2 YYNGEE. The V segment lost 3 bases and the J segment 5 bases; nucleotides outside the gene matches: 4. CDR3 protein: CASSGWTGRNTIYF. Written as DNA, the CDR3 is TGTGCCAGCAGCGGGTGGACAGGGAGAAACACCATATATTTT.